The 11 T cell receptor beta chains presented below share a single source sample, sequenced in a study of shared clonotypes between healthy human individuals. Assay: immunoSEQ multiplex PCR; the TCRdb copy retains only in-frame clones and omits some. Seen here are 950,000 to 1,100,000 clones, more than 75% observed once, and the top ten hold 0.55% to 0.7%. Source material: memory CD4+ T cells from PBMCs. The sample's subset: CD45RA-negative fraction. The receptors here all came from a man between 18 and 35 years old in good health. Some clones in this sample may be carry-over from other donors' samples.

V and J are TRBV13 and TRBJ2-7; D is perhaps TRBD2 (6 bases). Trimming shortened V by 5 bases and J by 2 bases, and 13 bases separated the two germline ends. The germline V gene has CDR1 PRHDT and CDR2 FYEKMQ (reference sequence). The CDR3 has 14 amino acids. In DNA, the CDR3 is TGTGCCAGCAGCCGGGGCGGGGACGCCTACGAGCAGTACTTC. Protein product: CASSRGGDAYEQYF. Using reference TRBV13 and TRBJ2-7 for the parts outside the CDR3, the full variable domain is AAGVIQSPRHLIKEKRETATLKCYPIPRHDTVYWYQQGPGQDPQFLISFYEKMQSDKGSIPDRFSAQQFSDYHSELNMSSLELGDSALYFCASSRGGDAYEQYFGPGTRLTVT.

This clone was seen more than once but under ten times. In the same sample, other DNA sequences code for this CDR3. This chain links TRBV7-2 with TRBJ1-5; D is unresolved. Germline assignment: CDR1 SGHTA and CDR2 FQGNSA. This CDR3 is 12 amino acids long. V was shortened by 5 bases and J by 3 bases, with 5 bases between the two germline ends. DNA of the CDR3: TGTGCCAGCAGCCCCGACAATCAGCCCCAGCATTTT. Residues: CASSPDNQPQHF.

The gene calls are TRBV29-1 and TRBJ2-2, with 7 positions matching TRBD1. Looked up from germline, CDR1 is SQVTM and CDR2 is ANQGSEA. This CDR3 spans 15 amino acids. The junction had 8 bases not matched to a gene; V was cut back by 7 bases and J by 0 bases. CDR3 amino acids: CSARVDRANTGELFF. In DNA, the CDR3 is TGCAGCGCCCGCGTCGACAGGGCGAACACCGGGGAGCTGTTTTTT.

V gene TRBV6-6 combines with J gene TRBJ2-7, with 8 bases matching TRBD1. V lost 4 bases to trimming and J lost 4 bases; unmatched junction nucleotides: 9. The CDR3 has 15 residues. Germline V gene lookup returns CDR1 MNHNY and CDR2 SVGAGI (reference sequence). The CDR3 here is CASSSRTGSGYEQYF. The DNA of the CDR3 is TGTGCCAGCAGTTCTCGGACAGGGAGTGGATACGAGCAGTACTTC.

The gene calls are TRBV19 and TRBJ1-5; D is uncertain. The germline V gene encodes CDR1 LNHDA and CDR2 SQIVND (reference sequence). V gave up 9 bases and J gave up 3 bases, with 9 bases separating them. The CDR3 totals 12 residues. As DNA, the CDR3 is TGTGCCAGCGATGATCCCAATCAGCCCCAGCATTTT. This sequence encodes CASDDPNQPQHF.

This rearrangement joins TRBV27 to TRBJ2-1, with D perhaps TRBD2 (5 bases). From germline, CDR1 is MNHEY and CDR2 SMNVEV (reference sequence). The CDR3 is 12 residues long. The V gene lost 6 bases and the J gene lost 9 bases, with 12 bases spanning the gap. The CDR3 DNA is TGTGCCAGCAGCTTAGTTCGGGGTGAGCAGTTCTTC. Translating gives CASSLVRGEQFF.

The chain employs TRBV6-6 and TRBJ2-7; 7 positions match TRBD1. Germline CDR1 and CDR2: MNHNY and SVGAGI (reference sequence). This CDR3 spans 15 amino acids. The trim removed 0 bases at V and 0 bases at J, leaving 2 bases unmatched. The CDR3 is CASSYSRQGSYEQYF. As DNA, the CDR3 is TGTGCCAGCAGTTACTCCCGACAGGGCTCCTACGAGCAGTACTTC.

The chain employs TRBV6-5 and TRBJ2-7; a weak D match, TRBD1 (5 bases). The CDR3 runs to 15 residues. Germline CDR1 reads MNHEY; CDR2 reads SVGAGI. Trimming shortened V by 0 bases and J by 3 bases, and 12 bases separated the two germline ends. The CDR3 here is CASSYSTGPLYEQYF. CDR3 sequence (DNA): TGTGCCAGCAGTTACTCCACAGGTCCTCTCTACGAGCAGTACTTC.

The genes are TRBV7-9 and TRBJ2-2; a possible D gene is TRBD1 (6 bases). The germline gives CDR1 SEHNR, CDR2 FQNEAQ (reference sequence). Trimming took off 5 bases at V and 1 base at J, with 11 bases between the two ends. CDR3 size: 15 residues. The CDR3 DNA follows: TGTGCCAGCAGCGAAGGGGGACAGAACACCGGGGAGCTGTTTTTT. Translated, it gives CASSEGGQNTGELFF.

The chain has TRBV27 and TRBJ1-1, with D perhaps matching TRBD1 (5 bases). Trimming stripped 3 bases from V and 4 bases from J, with 9 bases between. This CDR3 region has 13 residues. Per germline, CDR1 MNHEY and CDR2 SMNVEV (reference sequence). CDR3 DNA: TGTGCCAGCAGTTTCAGACAGCTCACTGAAGCTTTCTTT. This translates into CASSFRQLTEAFF.

This clone was recorded a few times. The J gene is TRBJ1-2, the V gene TRBV6-5; 8 bases map to TRBD1. Germline V gene sequence: CDR1 MNHEY, CDR2 SVGAGI. This CDR3 spans 13 amino acids. V dropped 6 bases and J dropped 5; count of bases not matched to a gene: 5. CDR3 DNA sequence: TGTGCCAGCAGAAAGGACAGGGATTATGGCTACACCTTC. Translating gives CASRKDRDYGYTF.